This passage covers 17 T cell receptor beta chains from one sample sequenced in a study of shared clonotypes between healthy human individuals. Produced via immunoSEQ multiplex PCR; TCRdb's table is partial and in-frame only. This sample has around 1,000,000 clones; roughly 77% occur once, and the top ten carry over 0.8%. The sequencing sample was made of memory CD4+ T cells from PBMCs. This sample's subset: CD45RA-negative fraction. The origin of the receptors is a man between 18 and 29 years old in good health. Some clones in this sample may be carry-over from other donors' samples.

This chain uses TRBV27 with TRBJ2-5; perhaps TRBD2 as D (6 bases). The V and J ends lost 2 bases and 2 bases respectively, with 12 bases between them. Germline V lookup: CDR1 MNHEY, CDR2 SMNVEV (reference sequence). This CDR3 has 15 residues. The CDR3 region is CASSLRTTYQETQYF. The CDR3 region has the DNA TGTGCCAGCAGTTTAAGGACTACCTATCAAGAGACCCAGTACTTC.

The rearrangement uses TRBV7-9 and TRBJ1-2, with D perhaps matching TRBD1 (6 bases). V lost 0 bases and J lost 4, with 15 bases in between. Germline assignment: CDR1 SEHNR and CDR2 FQNEAQ (reference sequence). CDR3 size: 16 residues. CDR3 residues: CASSLAGSGELYGYTF. The DNA for the CDR3 is TGTGCCAGCAGCTTAGCTGGATCAGGGGAACTCTATGGCTACACCTTC.

This chain connects TRBV19 to TRBJ1-2; no clear D gene. CDR1 is LNHDA, CDR2 SQIVND, per germline (reference sequence). The CDR3 sequence is 14 residues long. V was pared by 6 bases and J by 2 bases, with 13 bases between. The CDR3 DNA reads as TGTGCCAGTAGAAACCGTGAAGGAAACTATGGCTACACCTTC. This codes for CASRNREGNYGYTF.

The chain carries TRBV25-1 and TRBJ2-4, with 12 bases fitting TRBD2. CDR1 is MGHDK and CDR2 is SYGVNS in the germline V gene. V gave up 8 bases and J gave up 0 bases; unmatched junction bases: 2. CDR3 length: 15 residues. Here the CDR3 reads CASGGLAGAKNIQYF. The CDR3 bases are TGTGCCAGCGGGGGACTAGCGGGAGCCAAAAACATTCAGTACTTC.

The chain carries TRBV5-1 and TRBJ1-3, with unresolved D. The CDR3 has 15 amino acids. The V gene lost 4 bases and the J gene lost 0 bases, with 11 bases spanning the gap. Germline lookup yields CDR1 SGHRS and CDR2 YFSETQ. CDR3 region: CASSKNPDSGNTIYF. CDR3 DNA: TGCGCCAGCAGCAAAAATCCGGACTCTGGAAACACCATATATTTT.

Turning to this clone: This likely stems from a read error, as it lies one base from a far larger clone. The identical CDR3 is also encoded by other nucleotide sequences in the sample. The genes are TRBV11-3 and TRBJ1-1, with D tentatively TRBD1 (5 bases). This CDR3 has 13 amino acids. Germline-derived CDR1 and CDR2 are SGHNT and YENEEA. Trimming removed 5 bases from V and 1 base from J, with 8 bases in between. The CDR3 reads CASSLGQNTEAFF. The CDR3 region has the DNA TGTGCCAGCAGCCTCGGACAGAACACTGAAGCTTTCTTT.

The chain couples TRBV27 to TRBJ2-3; D not certain. The CDR3 length is 15 residues. CDR1 MNHEY and CDR2 SMNVEV come from the germline V gene (reference sequence). Trimming shortened V by 1 base and J by 0 bases, and 8 bases separated the two germline ends. The CDR3 region has the DNA TGTGCCAGCAGTTTATTCGGAATTAGCACAGATACGCAGTATTTT. Protein sequence: CASSLFGISTDTQYF.

On this clone itself: Given a much more abundant clone one base away, this may be a read error. The chain combines TRBV2 with TRBJ1-5, with 7 bases matching TRBD1. The CDR3 length is 15 residues. The germline CDR1 and CDR2 sequences are SNHLY and FYNNEI. CDR3 sequence: CASRIGQVSNQTQHF. The CDR3 nucleotides read TGTGCCAGCAGGATCGGACAGGTGAGCAATCAGACCCAGCATTTT.

The chain links TRBV6-5 to TRBJ1-5; the match to TRBD1 covers 9 bases. Trimming at V came to 6 bases and at J to 6 bases, leaving 9 bases not matched to a gene. Germline V lookup: CDR1 MNHEY, CDR2 SVGAGI. The length of the CDR3 is 15 residues. CDR3 in DNA: TGTGCCAGCAGCCGCACAGGGGGCGAGGGTCAGCCCCAGCATTTT. Its translation is CASSRTGGEGQPQHF.

The V and J genes are TRBV23-1 and TRBJ1-3, with TRBD1 matching 9 bases. TRBV23-1 has ORF status, its function being uncertain. The CDR3 length is 20 residues. V was clipped by 3 bases and J by 0 bases; unmatched bases: 15. CDR3 sequence (DNA): TGCGCCAGCAGTCAGCCGGCGGGACAGGGCCCAACCAGCTCTGGAAACACCATATATTTT. This codes for CASSQPAGQGPTSSGNTIYF.

The V gene is TRBV6-4, the J gene TRBJ1-5; D is undetermined. The CDR3 is 13 residues long. CDR1 is MRHNA, CDR2 SNTAGT, per germline. V was trimmed by 4 bases and J by 6 bases, leaving 10 bases between them. CDR3 protein: CASSGSLGQPQHF. CDR3 DNA sequence: TGTGCCAGCAGTGGGTCGTTGGGTCAGCCCCAGCATTTT.

V usage is TRBV10-3 and J usage is TRBJ1-1; D gene unclear. V shed 7 bases and J shed 4 bases, with 19 bases lying between them. Germline loops: CDR1 ENHRY, CDR2 SYGVKD. There are 15 residues in the CDR3. Here the CDR3 reads CAIKAGGRVGTEAFF. The CDR3 nucleotides are TGTGCCATCAAAGCCGGTGGAAGGGTGGGCACTGAAGCTTTCTTT.

The V and J genes are TRBV10-2 and TRBJ1-5; D uncertain. The CDR3 is 15 amino acids. V dropped 6 bases and J dropped 5 bases, with 17 bases sitting between them. Germline CDR1 is WSHSY and CDR2 is SAAADI. DNA of the CDR3: TGCGCCAGCAGGCCAACAGCGACGCCAGATCAGCCCCAGCATTTT. Residues: CASRPTATPDQPQHF.

J is TRBJ2-5 and V is TRBV7-9; either TRBD1 or TRBD2 may supply D (5 bases each). V was trimmed by 1 base and J by 4 bases, leaving 16 bases between them. In germline, CDR1 is SEHNR, CDR2 FQNEAQ (reference sequence). The CDR3 consists of 16 residues. CDR3 amino acids: CASSLDAGALRETQYF. The DNA of the CDR3 is TGTGCCAGCAGCTTAGATGCCGGGGCGCTCAGAGAGACCCAGTACTTC.

In regard to this clone: This may be a read error: a much more frequent sequence differs by one nucleotide. The J gene is TRBJ1-1, the V gene TRBV7-3, with 7 nucleotides matching TRBD1. V was clipped by 4 bases and J by 1 base; unmatched bases: 3. Germline V gene data show CDR1 as SGHTA and CDR2 as FQGTGA. The CDR3 is 14 residues long. CDR3: CASSSYRGNTEAFF. The CDR3, as DNA: TGTGCCAGCAGCTCCTACAGGGGGAACACTGAAGCTTTCTTT.

The chain employs TRBV5-1 and TRBJ2-5, with D unresolved. This CDR3 has 13 residues. CDR1 and CDR2 from the germline V gene are SGHRS and YFSETQ. Trimming left V 4 bases short and J 1 base short, with 8 bases between. CDR3 residues: CASSTTPQETQYF. As DNA, the CDR3 is TGCGCCAGCAGCACGACCCCCCAAGAGACCCAGTACTTC.

This clone has just one count. V usage is TRBV5-1 and J usage is TRBJ2-1, with D tentatively TRBD2 (6 bases). The germline CDR1 and CDR2 sequences are SGHRS and YFSETQ. Trimming pared 1 base from V and 0 bases from J, leaving 8 bases between. The CDR3 extends over 15 amino acids. CDR3 nucleotide sequence: TGCGCCAGCAGCTTGTTAGCGGACTCCTACAATGAGCAGTTCTTC. This sequence encodes CASSLLADSYNEQFF.